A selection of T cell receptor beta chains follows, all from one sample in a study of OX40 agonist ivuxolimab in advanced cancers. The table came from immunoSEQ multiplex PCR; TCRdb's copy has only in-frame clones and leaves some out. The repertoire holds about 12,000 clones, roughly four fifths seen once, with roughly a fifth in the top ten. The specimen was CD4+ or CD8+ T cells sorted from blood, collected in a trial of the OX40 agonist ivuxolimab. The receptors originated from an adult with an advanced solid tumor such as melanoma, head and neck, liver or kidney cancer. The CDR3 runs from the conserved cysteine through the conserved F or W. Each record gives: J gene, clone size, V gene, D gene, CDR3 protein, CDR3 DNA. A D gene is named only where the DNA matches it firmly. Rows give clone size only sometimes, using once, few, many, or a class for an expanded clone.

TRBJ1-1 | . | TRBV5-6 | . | CASSNLPLNTEAFF | TGTGCCAGCAGCAATCTCCCTCTGAACACTGAAGCTTTCTTT
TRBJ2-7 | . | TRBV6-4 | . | CASSKGPNYEQYF | TGTGCCAGCAGCAAGGGCCCAAACTACGAGCAGTACTTC
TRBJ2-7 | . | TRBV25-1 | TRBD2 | CASSGWDTSAITYEQYF | TGTGCCAGCAGTGGGTGGGATACTAGCGCAATCACCTACGAGCAGTACTTC
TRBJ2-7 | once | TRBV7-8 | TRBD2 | CASSLSLLAEDEQYF | TGTGCCAGCAGCCTCTCTTTACTAGCGGAGGACGAGCAGTACTTC
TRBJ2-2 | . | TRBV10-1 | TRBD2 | CATVPRLAGRNTGELFF | TGCGCCACAGTCCCAAGACTAGCGGGGAGGAACACCGGGGAGCTGTTTTTT
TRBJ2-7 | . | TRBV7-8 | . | CASSQGVQTGYEQYF | TGTGCCAGCAGCCAAGGGGTCCAAACGGGCTACGAGCAGTACTTC
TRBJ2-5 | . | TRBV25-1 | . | CASSSDRSSQETQYF | TGTGCCAGCAGTTCCGACAGATCTTCCCAAGAGACCCAGTACTTC
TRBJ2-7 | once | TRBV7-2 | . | CASSFAPNYEQYF | TGTGCCAGCAGCTTCGCGCCTAACTACGAGCAGTACTTC
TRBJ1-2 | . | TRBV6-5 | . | CASSYDVVYGYTF | TGTGCCAGCAGTTACGACGTCGTCTATGGCTACACCTTC
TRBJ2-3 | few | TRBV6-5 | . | CASSYGRTDTQYF | TGTGCCAGCAGTTACGGGAGAACAGATACGCAGTATTTT
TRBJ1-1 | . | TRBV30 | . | CAWSGGLEAFF | TGTGCCTGGAGTGGGGGACTTGAAGCTTTCTTT
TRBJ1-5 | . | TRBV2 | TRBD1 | CASAQDRFNQPQHF | TGTGCCAGCGCCCAGGACAGGTTCAATCAGCCCCAGCATTTT
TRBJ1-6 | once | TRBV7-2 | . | CASSLVAPTSYNSPLHF | TGTGCCAGCAGCTTGGTCGCTCCGACATCCTATAATTCACCCCTCCACTTT
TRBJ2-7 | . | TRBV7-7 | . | CASSLAQGVGYEQYF | TGTGCCAGCAGCTTAGCGCAAGGGGTTGGGTACGAGCAGTACTTC
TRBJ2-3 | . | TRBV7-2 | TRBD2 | CASSQLAGVPPSTDTQYF | TGTGCCAGCAGCCAACTAGCGGGAGTGCCCCCTAGCACAGATACGCAGTATTTT
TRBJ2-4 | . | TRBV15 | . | CATSSRAQKIQYF | TGTGCCACCAGCAGCCGAGCACAAAAGATTCAGTACTTC
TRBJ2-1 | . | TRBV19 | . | CASSILSSDEQFF | TGTGCCAGTAGTATCCTATCTAGCGATGAGCAGTTCTTC
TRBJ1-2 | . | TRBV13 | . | CASSSDVGGYGYTF | TGTGCCAGCAGCTCGGACGTAGGGGGCTATGGCTACACCTTC
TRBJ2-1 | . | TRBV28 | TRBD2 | CASSSPSGGGHNEQFF | TGTGCCAGCAGCTCCCCCTCGGGAGGGGGGCACAATGAGCAGTTCTTC
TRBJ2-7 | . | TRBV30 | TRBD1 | CAWSVTGGGEQYF | TGTGCCTGGAGTGTGACAGGGGGCGGCGAGCAGTACTTC
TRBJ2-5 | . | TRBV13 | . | CASSFRGPPGETQYF | TGTGCCAGCAGCTTTAGGGGTCCCCCGGGGGAGACCCAGTACTTC
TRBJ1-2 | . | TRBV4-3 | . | CASSQLGTGYGYTF | TGCGCCAGCAGCCAGCTTGGGACCGGCTATGGCTACACCTTC
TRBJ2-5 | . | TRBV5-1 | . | CASSLGDAQETQYF | TGTGCCAGCAGCTTGGGGGACGCACAAGAGACCCAGTACTTC